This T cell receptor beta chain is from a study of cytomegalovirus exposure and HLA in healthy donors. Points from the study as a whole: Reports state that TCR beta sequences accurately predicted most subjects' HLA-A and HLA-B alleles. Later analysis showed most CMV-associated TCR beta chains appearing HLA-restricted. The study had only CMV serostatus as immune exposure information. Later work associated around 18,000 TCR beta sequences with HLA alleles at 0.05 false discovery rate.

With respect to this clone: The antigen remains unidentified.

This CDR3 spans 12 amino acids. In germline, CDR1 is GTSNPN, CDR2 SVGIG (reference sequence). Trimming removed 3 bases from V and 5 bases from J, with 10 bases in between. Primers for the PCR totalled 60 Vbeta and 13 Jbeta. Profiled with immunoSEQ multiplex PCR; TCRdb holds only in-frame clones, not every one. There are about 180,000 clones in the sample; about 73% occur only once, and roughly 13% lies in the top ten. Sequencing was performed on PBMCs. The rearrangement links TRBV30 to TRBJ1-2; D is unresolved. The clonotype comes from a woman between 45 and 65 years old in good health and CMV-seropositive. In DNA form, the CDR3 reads TGTGCCTGGAGGGTGTGGCCTTATGGCTACACCTTC. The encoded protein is CAWRVWPYGYTF.